This T cell receptor beta chain was captured in a study of tumor-infiltrating lymphocytes in primary liver carcinoma. TCR beta cDNA was made from roughly 450 ng total RNA with a constant-region primer. Slightly modified ARM-PCR, run as three nested multiplex PCR rounds, produced the TCR beta libraries. One entry per CDR3 protein results from TCRdb running MiXCR on the multiplex PCR reads. The sample holds approximately 300,000 distinct CDR3 sequences, approximately 60% seen once. Blood RNA originated from unsorted whole blood, with germline DNA additionally extracted. Sample: peripheral blood. This sequence originates from a man between 35 and 55 years old with primary liver carcinoma and hepatitis B virus infection.

CDR3 in DNA: TGTGCCATCACTACTCTAGCGGGAGCCTACAATGAGCAGTTCTTC. Encoded protein: CAITTLAGAYNEQFF. The V and J genes are TRBV10-3 and TRBJ2-1, with TRBD2 matching over 10 bases. Per germline, CDR1 ENHRY and CDR2 SYGVKD. Unmatched junction bases numbered 5, after V lost 7 bases and J lost 2 bases. The CDR3 spans 15 residues.